The rows below give T cell receptor beta chains drawn from one sample of a study of blood T cell repertoires in COVID-19. Assay: immunoSEQ multiplex PCR; the TCRdb copy retains only in-frame clones and omits some. In the table there are some 110,000 clones, 70% to 80% of which are singletons. Sequencing was done on a sample of peripheral blood. The receptors were sampled from a man older than 75 with COVID-19, enrolled during active disease. CDR3s include the opening cysteine and the closing phenylalanine or tryptophan. D genes are given only for firm matches. A clone size is listed for some rows: how often the clone was seen (once, few, many), or a class if it is expanded.

CDR3 protein: CASTAHRGQLHNEQFF
CDR3 DNA: TGTGCCAGCACGGCGCACCGGGGACAGCTTCACAATGAGCAGTTCTTC
V gene: TRBV6-6
clone size: .
CDR3 length: 16
J gene: TRBJ2-1
D gene: TRBD1

CDR3 protein: CASSQALGRNGYTF
CDR3 DNA: TGTGCCAGCAGCCAAGCGCTTGGCAGGAATGGCTACACCTTC
V gene: TRBV3-1/TRBV3-2
clone size: .
CDR3 length: 14
J gene: TRBJ1-2
D gene: .

CDR3 protein: CASSFDRGQGEQFF
CDR3 DNA: TGTGCCAGCAGTTTCGACAGGGGGCAGGGTGAGCAGTTCTTC
V gene: TRBV27
clone size: .
CDR3 length: 14
J gene: TRBJ2-1
D gene: TRBD1

CDR3 protein: CASSPPYSSLAGRNNEQFF
CDR3 DNA: TGTGCCAGCTCACCACCGTACAGCTCACTAGCGGGCCGGAACAATGAGCAGTTCTTC
V gene: TRBV18
clone size: .
CDR3 length: 19
J gene: TRBJ2-1
D gene: TRBD2

CDR3 protein: CASSSNTGGQETQYF
CDR3 DNA: TGCGCCAGCAGCTCTAATACAGGGGGCCAAGAGACCCAGTACTTC
V gene: TRBV5-1
clone size: few
CDR3 length: 15
J gene: TRBJ2-5
D gene: TRBD1

CDR3 protein: CASSRGQGRNTIYF
CDR3 DNA: TGTGCCAGCAGCAGGGGACAGGGAAGAAACACCATATATTTT
V gene: TRBV11-2
clone size: .
CDR3 length: 14
J gene: TRBJ1-3
D gene: TRBD1

CDR3 protein: CASSYPAAGGYGYTF
CDR3 DNA: TGTGCCAGCAGTTACCCCGCTGCCGGGGGATATGGCTACACCTTC
V gene: TRBV6-6
clone size: .
CDR3 length: 15
J gene: TRBJ1-2
D gene: .

CDR3 protein: CASGTSTGELFF
CDR3 DNA: TGCGCCAGCGGGACTAGCACCGGGGAGCTGTTTTTT
V gene: TRBV10-1
clone size: .
CDR3 length: 12
J gene: TRBJ2-2
D gene: TRBD2

CDR3 protein: CASSPQRGGYGYTF
CDR3 DNA: TGTGCCAGCTCACCACAGCGGGGCGGCTATGGCTACACCTTC
V gene: TRBV18
clone size: .
CDR3 length: 14
J gene: TRBJ1-2
D gene: .

CDR3 protein: CASSVYRGGISEQYF
CDR3 DNA: TGTGCCAGCAGCGTATACAGGGGAGGTATCTCCGAGCAGTACTTC
V gene: TRBV9
clone size: .
CDR3 length: 15
J gene: TRBJ2-7
D gene: .

CDR3 protein: CASSLHGLDTEAFF
CDR3 DNA: TGCGCCAGCAGCTTACACGGGTTGGACACTGAAGCTTTCTTT
V gene: TRBV5-1
clone size: .
CDR3 length: 14
J gene: TRBJ1-1
D gene: .

CDR3 protein: CASSYSRTGGGYGYTF
CDR3 DNA: TGTGCCAGCAGTTACTCGCGGACAGGGGGTGGCTATGGCTACACCTTC
V gene: TRBV6-5
clone size: few
CDR3 length: 16
J gene: TRBJ1-2
D gene: TRBD1

CDR3 protein: CASSFRAGAETQYF
CDR3 DNA: TGTGCCAGCAGCTTCCGGGCGGGAGCAGAGACCCAGTACTTC
V gene: TRBV5-4
clone size: .
CDR3 length: 14
J gene: TRBJ2-5
D gene: TRBD2

CDR3 protein: CASSSGTASSYEQYF
CDR3 DNA: TGTGCCAGCAGTTCTGGGACAGCGAGCTCCTACGAGCAGTACTTC
V gene: TRBV28
clone size: .
CDR3 length: 15
J gene: TRBJ2-7
D gene: TRBD1

CDR3 protein: CAGSPWTGGQPQHF
CDR3 DNA: TGTGCCGGCAGCCCCTGGACAGGGGGCCAGCCCCAGCATTTT
V gene: TRBV3-1/TRBV3-2
clone size: .
CDR3 length: 14
J gene: TRBJ1-5
D gene: TRBD1

CDR3 protein: CASSRKQGATGELFF
CDR3 DNA: TGTGCCAGCAGCCGTAAACAGGGGGCGACCGGGGAGCTGTTTTTT
V gene: TRBV6-5
clone size: .
CDR3 length: 15
J gene: TRBJ2-2
D gene: TRBD1

CDR3 protein: CASSQVPAGSYGYTF
CDR3 DNA: TGTGCCAGCAGCCAAGTCCCCGCGGGCTCCTATGGCTACACCTTC
V gene: TRBV3-1/TRBV3-2
clone size: .
CDR3 length: 15
J gene: TRBJ1-2
D gene: .

CDR3 protein: CASSSGLLTNTGELFF
CDR3 DNA: TGTGCCAGCTCCTCGGGACTCTTGACGAACACCGGGGAGCTGTTTTTT
V gene: TRBV18
clone size: .
CDR3 length: 16
J gene: TRBJ2-2
D gene: .

CDR3 protein: CASSIAEGAIGDQPQHF
CDR3 DNA: TGTGCCAGTAGTATAGCGGAAGGGGCTATTGGGGATCAGCCCCAGCATTTT
V gene: TRBV19
clone size: .
CDR3 length: 17
J gene: TRBJ1-5
D gene: .

CDR3 protein: CASSLGLAGRDEQFF
CDR3 DNA: TGTGCCAGCAGTCTTGGACTAGCGGGTAGGGATGAGCAGTTCTTC
V gene: TRBV6-4
clone size: .
CDR3 length: 15
J gene: TRBJ2-1
D gene: TRBD2

CDR3 protein: CASSLDFTGELFF
CDR3 DNA: TGCGCCAGCAGCTTGGACTTCACCGGGGAGCTGTTTTTT
V gene: TRBV5-1
clone size: once
CDR3 length: 13
J gene: TRBJ2-2
D gene: .

CDR3 protein: CASRPITWEGGYTF
CDR3 DNA: TGTGCCAGCAGACCAATCACTTGGGAGGGTGGCTACACCTTC
V gene: TRBV6-5
clone size: .
CDR3 length: 14
J gene: TRBJ1-2
D gene: .

CDR3 protein: CASSQELSYNEQFF
CDR3 DNA: TGTGCCAGCAGCCAAGAGCTCAGTTACAATGAGCAGTTCTTC
V gene: TRBV3-1/TRBV3-2
clone size: .
CDR3 length: 14
J gene: TRBJ2-1
D gene: .